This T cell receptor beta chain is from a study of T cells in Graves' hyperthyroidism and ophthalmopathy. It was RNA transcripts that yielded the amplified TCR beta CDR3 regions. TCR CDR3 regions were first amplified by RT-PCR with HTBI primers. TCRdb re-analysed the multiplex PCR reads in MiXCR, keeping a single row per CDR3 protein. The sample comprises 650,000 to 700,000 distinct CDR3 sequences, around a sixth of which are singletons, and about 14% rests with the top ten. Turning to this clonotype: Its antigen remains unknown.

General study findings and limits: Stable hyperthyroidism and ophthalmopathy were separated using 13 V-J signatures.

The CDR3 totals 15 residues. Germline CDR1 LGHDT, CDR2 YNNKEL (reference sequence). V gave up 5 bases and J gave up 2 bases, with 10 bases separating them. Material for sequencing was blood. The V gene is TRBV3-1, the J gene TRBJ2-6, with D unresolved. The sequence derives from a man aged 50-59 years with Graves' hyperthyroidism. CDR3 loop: CASSSPSAGANVLTF. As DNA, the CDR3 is TGTGCCAGCAGCTCCCCCTCGGCTGGGGCCAACGTCCTGACTTTC.